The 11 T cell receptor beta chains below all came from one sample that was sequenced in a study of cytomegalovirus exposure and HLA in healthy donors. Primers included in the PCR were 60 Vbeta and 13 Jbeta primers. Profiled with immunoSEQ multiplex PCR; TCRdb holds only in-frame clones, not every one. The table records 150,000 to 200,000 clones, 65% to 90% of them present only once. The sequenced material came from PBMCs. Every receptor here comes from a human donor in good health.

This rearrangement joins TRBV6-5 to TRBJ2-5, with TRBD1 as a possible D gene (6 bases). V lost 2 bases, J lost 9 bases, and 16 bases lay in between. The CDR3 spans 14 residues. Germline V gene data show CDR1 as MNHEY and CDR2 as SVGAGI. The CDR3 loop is CASSYTTFEGAQYF. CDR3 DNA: TGTGCCAGCAGTTACACAACATTTGAGGGGGCCCAGTACTTC.

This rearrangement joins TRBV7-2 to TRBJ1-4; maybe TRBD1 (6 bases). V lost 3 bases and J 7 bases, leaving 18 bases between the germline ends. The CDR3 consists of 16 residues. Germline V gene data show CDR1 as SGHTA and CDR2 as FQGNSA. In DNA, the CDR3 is TGTGCCAGCAGCTTGGGGGCAGGGGAATTTAGTGAAAAACTGTTTTTT. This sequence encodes CASSLGAGEFSEKLFF.

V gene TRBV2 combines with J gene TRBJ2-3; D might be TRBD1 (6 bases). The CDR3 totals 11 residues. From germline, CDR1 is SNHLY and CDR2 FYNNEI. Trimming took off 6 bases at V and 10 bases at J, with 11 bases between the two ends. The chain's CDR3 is CASRKGGPQYF. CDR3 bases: TGTGCCAGCAGAAAAGGGGGTCCGCAGTATTTT.

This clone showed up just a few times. The CDR3 bases are TGTGCCAGCAGTACTGGACAGGGAGGGTATGGCTACACCTTC. Protein: CASSTGQGGYGYTF. The chain is built from TRBV6-6 and TRBJ1-2; TRBD1 matches at 8 bases. J was trimmed by 5 bases and V by 5 bases; bases with no gene match: 7. The CDR3 is 14 amino acids. Germline assignment: CDR1 MNHNY and CDR2 SVGAGI (reference sequence).

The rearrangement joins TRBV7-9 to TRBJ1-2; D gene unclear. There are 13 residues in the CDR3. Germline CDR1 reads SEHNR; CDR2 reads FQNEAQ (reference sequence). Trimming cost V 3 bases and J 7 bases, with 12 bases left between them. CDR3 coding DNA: TGTGCCAGCAGCTTTGGGCAGCCGAGTGGCTACACCTTC. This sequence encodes CASSFGQPSGYTF.

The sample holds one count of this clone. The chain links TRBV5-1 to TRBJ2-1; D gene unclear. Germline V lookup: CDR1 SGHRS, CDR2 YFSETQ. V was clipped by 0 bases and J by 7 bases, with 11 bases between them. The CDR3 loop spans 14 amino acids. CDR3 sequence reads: CASSLAPGPNEQFF. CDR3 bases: TGCGCCAGCAGCTTGGCCCCGGGTCCTAATGAGCAGTTCTTC. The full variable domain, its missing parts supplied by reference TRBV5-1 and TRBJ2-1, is KAGVTQTPRYLIKTRGQQVTLSCSPISGHRSVSWYQQTPGQGLQFLFEYFSETQRNKGNFPGRFSGRQFSNSRSEMNVSTLELGDSALYLCASSLAPGPNEQFFGPGTRLTVL.

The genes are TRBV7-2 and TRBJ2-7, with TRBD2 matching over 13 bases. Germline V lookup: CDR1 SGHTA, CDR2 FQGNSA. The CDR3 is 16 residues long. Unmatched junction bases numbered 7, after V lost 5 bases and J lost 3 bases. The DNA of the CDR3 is TGTGCCAGCAGCAAAGGGACTAGCGGGGCCCGCTACGAGCAGTACTTC. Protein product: CASSKGTSGARYEQYF. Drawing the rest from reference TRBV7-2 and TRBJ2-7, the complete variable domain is GAGVSQSPSNKVTEKGKDVELRCDPISGHTALYWYRQSLGQGLEFLIYFQGNSAPDKSGLPSDRFSAERTGGSVSTLTIQRTQQEDSAVYLCASSKGTSGARYEQYFGPGTRLTVT.

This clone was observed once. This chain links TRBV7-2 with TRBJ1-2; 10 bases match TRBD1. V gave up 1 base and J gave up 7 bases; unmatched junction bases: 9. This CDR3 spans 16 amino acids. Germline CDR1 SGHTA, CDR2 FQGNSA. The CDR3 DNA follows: TGTGCCAGCAGCTTAGAGGGACAGGGGTTCCGCCTTGGCTACACCTTC. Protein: CASSLEGQGFRLGYTF.

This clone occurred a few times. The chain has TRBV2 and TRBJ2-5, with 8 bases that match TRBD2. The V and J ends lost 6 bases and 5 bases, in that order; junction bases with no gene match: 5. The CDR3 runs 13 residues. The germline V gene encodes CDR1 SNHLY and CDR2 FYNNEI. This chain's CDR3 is CASSRAGEETQYF. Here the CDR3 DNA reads TGTGCCAGCAGCCGAGCGGGGGAGGAGACCCAGTACTTC.

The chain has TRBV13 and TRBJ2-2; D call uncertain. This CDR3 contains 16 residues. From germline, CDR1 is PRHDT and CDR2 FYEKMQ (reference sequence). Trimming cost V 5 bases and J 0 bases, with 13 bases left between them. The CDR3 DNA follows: TGTGCCAGCAGCCCGTATGGTGCGGCGAACACCGGGGAGCTGTTTTTT. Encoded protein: CASSPYGAANTGELFF.

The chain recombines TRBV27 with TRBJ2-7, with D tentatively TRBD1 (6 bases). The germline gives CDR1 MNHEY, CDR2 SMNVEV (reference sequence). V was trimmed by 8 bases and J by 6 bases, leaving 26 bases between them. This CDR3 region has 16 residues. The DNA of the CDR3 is TGTGCCAGCGGGTACCCCCCCGGACAGAGAAACCCCGAGCAGTACTTC. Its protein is CASGYPPGQRNPEQYF.